The 30 T cell receptor beta chains reported below all come from one sample, sequenced in a study of shared T cell receptors in the human thymus. Assay: immunoSEQ multiplex PCR; the TCRdb copy retains only in-frame clones and omits some. The table includes hundreds of thousands of clones, 88% detected once. These sequences were also reported in another study, on human thymus T cells.

What was sequenced was thymocytes. The receptor source for this set is a boy in the first two years of life with a congenital heart defect.

A few counts support this clone. The rearrangement uses TRBV29-1 and TRBJ2-1, with D tentatively TRBD2 (6 bases). CDR1 and CDR2 from the germline V gene are SQVTM and ANQGSEA. The germline V and J ends were trimmed by 2 bases and 0 bases, with 14 bases remaining between them. The CDR3 loop spans 16 amino acids. CDR3: CSVEREAENSYNEQFF. The CDR3 nucleotides are TGCAGCGTTGAAAGGGAGGCAGAGAACTCCTACAATGAGCAGTTCTTC.

The table lists this clone with a count of one. The chain employs TRBV27 and TRBJ1-4; D is ambiguous. Trimming left V 6 bases short and J 8 bases short, with 19 bases between. The CDR3 is made up of 15 amino acids. The germline CDR1 and CDR2 sequences are MNHEY and SMNVEV (reference sequence). CDR3 protein: CASSPRVSPKEKLFF. The CDR3 nucleotides are TGTGCCAGCAGCCCCCGCGTGTCCCCGAAGGAAAAACTGTTTTTT. The full variable domain, its missing parts supplied by reference TRBV27 and TRBJ1-4, is EAQVTQNPRYLITVTGKKLTVTCSQNMNHEYMSWYRQDPGLGLRQIYYSMNVEVTDKGDVPEGYKVSRKEKRNFPLILESPSPNQTSLYFCASSPRVSPKEKLFFGSGTQLSVL.

V is TRBV7-2 and J is TRBJ2-7; 9 bases map to TRBD2. Losses at the gene ends were 4 bases for V and 1 base for J; bases not matched to a gene: 5. The CDR3 loop spans 15 amino acids. Germline CDR1 SGHTA, CDR2 FQGNSA. CDR3 sequence: CASSSGGRVSYEQYF. In nucleotides, the CDR3 is TGTGCCAGCAGCTCAGGCGGGAGGGTTTCCTACGAGCAGTACTTC.

V and J are TRBV4-3 and TRBJ2-5, with D perhaps TRBD1 (6 bases). In germline, CDR1 is LGHNA, CDR2 YSLEER. Trimming took off 6 bases at V and 7 bases at J, with 18 bases between the two ends. This CDR3 region has 14 residues. The CDR3 is CASRHLTGVGTQYF. The DNA of the CDR3 is TGCGCCAGCAGACACCTGACAGGCGTAGGGACCCAGTACTTC.

The chain has TRBV7-9 and TRBJ2-1, with D possibly TRBD2 on 6 matching bases. CDR1 SEHNR and CDR2 FQNEAQ come from the germline V gene (reference sequence). The V end lost 0 bases, the J end lost 8 bases, and 20 bases lay between the germline ends. CDR3 length: 17 residues. The CDR3 sequence is CASSLATTSRTGDEQFF. DNA of the CDR3: TGTGCCAGCAGCTTAGCCACTACTAGCCGCACCGGGGATGAGCAGTTCTTC.

V usage is TRBV25-1 and J usage is TRBJ1-5; no definite D call. The CDR3 has 15 amino acids. Trimming removed 3 bases at V and 0 bases at J, with 9 bases between. From germline, CDR1 is MGHDK and CDR2 SYGVNS. This CDR3 reads CASSERRSSNQPQHF. CDR3 in DNA: TGTGCCAGCAGTGAGCGACGGAGTAGCAATCAGCCCCAGCATTTT.

This chain links TRBV18 with TRBJ2-7; D unresolved. Trimming removed 2 bases from V and 0 bases from J, with 8 bases in between. The CDR3 has 14 residues. The V gene's germline CDR1 is KGHSH and CDR2 LQKENI. CDR3 coding DNA: TGTGCCAGCTCACCAGGGCCGCCCTCCTACGAGCAGTACTTC. Translating it yields CASSPGPPSYEQYF.

The rearrangement joins TRBV5-6 to TRBJ2-1; a weak D match, TRBD2 (6 bases). Germline CDR1 is SGHDT and CDR2 is YYEEEE. The V end was cut by 3 bases, the J end by 5 bases, with 18 bases between. The CDR3 extends over 16 amino acids. The CDR3 nucleotides read TGTGCCAGCAGCTGCCTCCTGACTAGGGGAAACAATGAGCAGTTCTTC. Residues: CASSCLLTRGNNEQFF.

The chain has TRBV27 and TRBJ2-1; maybe TRBD2 (6 bases). Germline V lookup: CDR1 MNHEY, CDR2 SMNVEV (reference sequence). The germline V and J ends were trimmed by 4 bases and 7 bases, with 14 bases remaining between them. The CDR3 covers 14 residues. The CDR3 DNA is TGTGCCAGCAGTTCCGGGAGCTCGGGTAATGAGCAGTTCTTC. Residues: CASSSGSSGNEQFF.

J is TRBJ1-5 and V is TRBV7-9; 9 bases are a match to TRBD1. The junction had 4 bases not matched to a gene; V was cut back by 5 bases and J by 2 bases. The CDR3 sequence is 15 residues long. Germline values: CDR1 SEHNR, CDR2 FQNEAQ (reference sequence). DNA of the CDR3: TGTGCCAGCAGCCTCAGACAGGGGGGCAATCAGCCCCAGCATTTT. Its translation is CASSLRQGGNQPQHF.

The chain recombines TRBV27 with TRBJ2-3; tentative D call: TRBD2 (5 bases). The CDR3 runs 16 residues. The germline CDR1 and CDR2 sequences are MNHEY and SMNVEV (reference sequence). V lost 5 bases and J 0 bases, leaving 15 bases between the germline ends. CDR3 protein: CASSSDRDPSTDTQYF. CDR3 sequence (DNA): TGTGCCAGCAGTAGTGACCGGGATCCTAGCACAGATACGCAGTATTTT.

This chain links TRBV7-9 with TRBJ1-2; D not resolved. The germline gives CDR1 SEHNR, CDR2 FQNEAQ (reference sequence). Trimming cost V 4 bases and J 6 bases, with 12 bases left between them. The CDR3 length is 13 residues. CDR3 bases: TGTGCCAGCAGCTATGTATGGAGTAATGGCTACACCTTC. As protein: CASSYVWSNGYTF.

This chain connects TRBV18 to TRBJ1-2; 10 nucleotides match TRBD1. The CDR3 consists of 18 residues. V lost 0 bases and J lost 4; bases outside the gene matches: 11. From germline, CDR1 is KGHSH and CDR2 LQKENI. CDR3 in amino acids: CASSPPRDRGSVGYGYTF. The CDR3 bases are TGTGCCAGCTCACCACCGAGGGACAGGGGTTCCGTTGGCTATGGCTACACCTTC. The full variable domain, its missing parts supplied by reference TRBV18 and TRBJ1-2, is NAGVMQNPRHLVRRRGQEARLRCSPMKGHSHVYWYRQLPEEGLKFMVYLQKENIIDESGMPKERFSAEFPKEGPSILRIQQVVRGDSAAYFCASSPPRDRGSVGYGYTFGSGTRLTVV.

Here the CDR3 reads CSAGQNEQFF. DNA for the CDR3: TGCAGTGCCGGACAGAATGAGCAGTTCTTC. V gene TRBV20-1 combines with J gene TRBJ2-1; D is perhaps TRBD1 (6 bases). Trimming pared 6 bases from V and 7 bases from J, leaving 7 bases between. This CDR3 spans 10 amino acids. Per the germline V gene, CDR1 is DFQATT and CDR2 is SNEGSKA (reference sequence).

The genes are TRBV12-5 and TRBJ2-6; no firm D call. The CDR3 extends over 16 amino acids. The ends were cut back, 5 bases at V and 1 base at J, with 12 bases in the middle. CDR1 and CDR2 from the germline V gene are LGHNT and FRNRAP. The CDR3 protein is CASGMHSRSGANVLTF. DNA for the CDR3: TGTGCTAGTGGTATGCACAGCCGATCTGGGGCCAACGTCCTGACTTTC. The full variable domain, in which reference TRBV12-5 and TRBJ2-6 provide the parts outside the CDR3, is DARVTQTPRHKVTEMGQEVTMRCQPILGHNTVFWYRQTMMQGLELLAYFRNRAPLDDSGMPKDRFSAEMPDATLATLKIQPSEPRDSAVYFCASGMHSRSGANVLTFGAGSRLTVL.

This chain joins TRBV5-4 and TRBJ1-2; TRBD1 agrees at 8 bases. The CDR3 length is 15 residues. The J segment lost 4 bases and the V segment lost 2 bases, leaving 7 bases of the junction unmatched. Germline V gene lookup returns CDR1 SGHNT and CDR2 YYREEE (reference sequence). The CDR3 here is CASSFDRGFPYGYTF. CDR3 nucleotide sequence: TGTGCCAGCAGCTTCGACAGGGGTTTCCCCTATGGCTACACCTTC.

Here the CDR3 DNA reads TGCAGTGCTAGTATTTTCGGGACCCAGTACTTC. Protein: CSASIFGTQYF. V usage is TRBV20-1 and J usage is TRBJ2-5; D gene unclear. Germline V gene lookup returns CDR1 DFQATT and CDR2 SNEGSKA (reference sequence). V was clipped by 3 bases and J by 7 bases, with 9 bases between them. The CDR3 length is 11 residues.

V is TRBV21-1 and J is TRBJ2-2; the table names TRBD1, a call not compared with the DNA. TRBV21-1 is annotated as a pseudogene. There are 17 residues in the CDR3. The CDR3 loop reads CASPGRTGGLYTGELFF. The CDR3 coding sequence is TGTGCCAGCCCGGGGAGGACAGGGGGACTCTACACCGGGGAGCTGTTTTTT.

V and J are TRBV11-3 and TRBJ1-1; 7 nucleotides line up with TRBD1. Trimming took 2 bases from V and 3 from J; bases not matched to a gene: 3. This CDR3 spans 14 amino acids. The germline CDR1 and CDR2 sequences are SGHNT and YENEEA. CDR3 region: CASSLTQGDTEAFF. In DNA form, the CDR3 reads TGTGCCAGCAGCTTAACTCAGGGGGACACTGAAGCTTTCTTT.

This clone was found a few times. This sequence joins TRBV5-6 and TRBJ2-1, with D uncertain. This CDR3 region has 12 residues. V was cut by 4 bases and J by 8 bases, with 10 bases left in between. Germline CDR1 reads SGHDT; CDR2 reads YYEEEE. The CDR3 nucleotides read TGTGCCAGCAGCCTTAGGAGCTATGAGCAGTTCTTC. This codes for CASSLRSYEQFF.

The count of this clone is one. The chain uses TRBV4-3 and TRBJ1-1; 7 bases line up with TRBD1. Germline lookup yields CDR1 LGHNA and CDR2 YSLEER. V shed 1 base and J 1 base; nucleotides not matched to a gene: 12. The CDR3 contains 18 residues. DNA for the CDR3: TGCGCCAGCAGCCAAGCCATCTTTACCGGGACAGAGAACACTGAAGCTTTCTTT. Amino acids: CASSQAIFTGTENTEAFF.

The rearrangement uses TRBV5-1 and TRBJ2-6; 7 bases are a match to TRBD1. CDR1 is SGHRS, CDR2 YFSETQ, per germline. With V trimmed by 4 bases and J by 0 bases, 7 bases remained unmatched. The CDR3 has 17 residues. In nucleotides, the CDR3 is TGCGCCAGCAGCGTGGGGACAGATGTCTCTGGGGCCAACGTCCTGACTTTC. Amino acids: CASSVGTDVSGANVLTF.

The rearrangement joins TRBV9 to TRBJ2-3, with 9 bases that match TRBD2. The CDR3 contains 16 residues. V lost 0 bases and J lost 9; bases outside the gene matches: 11. Germline V gene data show CDR1 as SGDLS and CDR2 as YYNGEE. CDR3 amino acids: CASSVVAGGQRVTQYF. CDR3 in DNA: TGTGCCAGCAGCGTAGTGGCGGGAGGGCAAAGGGTGACGCAGTATTTT.

This sequence joins TRBV7-6 and TRBJ2-3; the match to TRBD2 covers 11 bases. Germline V lookup: CDR1 SGHVS, CDR2 FNYEAQ. V lost 6 bases to trimming and J lost 2 bases; unmatched junction nucleotides: 7. The CDR3 contains 16 residues. The CDR3 reads CASSSGTSGPTDTQYF. The CDR3 DNA follows: TGTGCCAGCAGTTCCGGGACTAGCGGCCCCACAGATACGCAGTATTTT.

This sequence joins TRBV5-6 and TRBJ1-2; D perhaps matches TRBD1 (6 bases). Deletions cut 7 bases from V and 2 bases from J, with 9 bases between. This CDR3 is 12 amino acids long. Germline values: CDR1 SGHDT, CDR2 YYEEEE. The CDR3 DNA is TGTGCCAGCGGAACAGGGAACTATGGCTACACCTTC. Residues: CASGTGNYGYTF. Looking up the rest from reference TRBV5-6 and TRBJ1-2 gives the full variable domain: DAGVTQSPTHLIKTRGQQVTLRCSPKSGHDTVSWYQQALGQGPQFIFQYYEEEERQRGNFPDRFSGHQFPNYSSELNVNALLLGDSALYLCASGTGNYGYTFGSGTRLTVV.

Details on this clone: Other DNA variants within this sample encode the same CDR3. The gene calls are TRBV6-5 and TRBJ1-1; 7 bases line up with TRBD1. The germline CDR1 and CDR2 sequences are MNHEY and SVGAGI. The junction had 1 base not matched to a gene; V was cut back by 5 bases and J by 1 base. This CDR3 is built from 13 residues. DNA for the CDR3: TGTGCCAGCAGTCGACAGGGGAACACTGAAGCTTTCTTT. Translated, it gives CASSRQGNTEAFF.

This chain links TRBV27 with TRBJ2-7; 7 positions match TRBD2. With 5 bases clipped from V and 3 bases from J, the junction kept 13 bases outside the gene matches. Germline lookup yields CDR1 MNHEY and CDR2 SMNVEV (reference sequence). This CDR3 spans 16 amino acids. CDR3: CASSPKGLAEHYEQYF. CDR3 coding DNA: TGTGCCAGCAGTCCAAAGGGGCTAGCGGAACACTACGAGCAGTACTTC.

The CDR3 DNA reads TGTGCCACCAGCAGACTAGCGCTCTTATACGAGCAGTACTTC. This sequence encodes CATSRLALLYEQYF. The V call is TRBV15, the J call TRBJ2-7; a possible D gene is TRBD2 (6 bases). V gave up 2 bases and J gave up 4 bases, with 12 bases separating them. This CDR3 contains 14 residues. CDR1 is LNHNV, CDR2 YYDKDF, per germline (reference sequence). The entire variable domain, with the rest obtained from reference TRBV15 and TRBJ2-7, is as follows: DAMVIQNPRYQVTQFGKPVTLSCSQTLNHNVMYWYQQKSSQAPKLLFHYYDKDFNNEADTPDNFQSRRPNTSFCFLDIRSPGLGDTAMYLCATSRLALLYEQYFGPGTRLTVT.

The count of this clone is one. The chain is built from TRBV27 and TRBJ2-2; 14 positions agree with TRBD2. V shed 5 bases and J 5 bases; nucleotides not matched to a gene: 7. This CDR3 comprises 17 residues. The germline V gene has CDR1 MNHEY and CDR2 SMNVEV (reference sequence). The DNA of the CDR3 is TGTGCCAGCAGTGAGACTAGCGGGAGGGCCGGAACCGGGGAGCTGTTTTTT. Residues: CASSETSGRAGTGELFF.

The V call is TRBV30, the J call TRBJ2-1; D ambiguous. This CDR3 is 15 amino acids long. V lost 0 bases and J lost 0, with 9 bases in between. Germline assignment: CDR1 GTSNPN and CDR2 SVGIG (reference sequence). The CDR3 DNA follows: TGTGCCTGGAGTGTATTGTCGAGCTCCTACAATGAGCAGTTCTTC. Protein sequence: CAWSVLSSSYNEQFF.